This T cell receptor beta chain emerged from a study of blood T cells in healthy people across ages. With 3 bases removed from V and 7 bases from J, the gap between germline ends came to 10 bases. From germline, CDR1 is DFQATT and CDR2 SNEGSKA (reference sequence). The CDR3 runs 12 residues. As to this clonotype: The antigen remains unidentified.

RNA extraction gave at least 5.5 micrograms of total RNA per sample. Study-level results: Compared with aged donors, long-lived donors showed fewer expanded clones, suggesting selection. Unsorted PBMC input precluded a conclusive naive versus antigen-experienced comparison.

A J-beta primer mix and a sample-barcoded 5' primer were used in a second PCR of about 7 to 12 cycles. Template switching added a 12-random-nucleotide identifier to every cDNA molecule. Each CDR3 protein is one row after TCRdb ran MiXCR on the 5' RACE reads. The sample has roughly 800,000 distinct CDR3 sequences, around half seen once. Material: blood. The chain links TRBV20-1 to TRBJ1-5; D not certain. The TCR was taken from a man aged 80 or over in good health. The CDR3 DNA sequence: TGCAGTGCTAGCCAGACCGGACAGCCCCAGCATTTT. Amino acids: CSASQTGQPQHF.